The 20 T cell receptor beta chains in this list originate from one sample, sequenced in a study of cytomegalovirus exposure and HLA in healthy donors. Researchers ran the PCR with 60 Vbeta and 13 Jbeta primers. Assay: immunoSEQ multiplex PCR; the TCRdb copy retains only in-frame clones and omits some. The sample yields about 93,000 clones, around four fifths seen once. The specimen was PBMCs. The origin of the receptors is a man younger than 40 in good health and CMV-seronegative.

The chain has TRBV19 and TRBJ1-4; tentatively, D is TRBD1 (6 bases). V was clipped by 6 bases and J by 10 bases, with 21 bases between them. The V gene's germline CDR1 is LNHDA and CDR2 SQIVND (reference sequence). The CDR3 consists of 15 residues. CDR3 sequence reads: CASRPGGGAEGKLFF. CDR3 DNA sequence: TGTGCCAGTAGGCCCGGAGGGGGGGCCGAAGGAAAACTGTTTTTT.

The chain has TRBV5-1 and TRBJ1-1, with D tentatively TRBD1 (5 bases). Trimming removed 0 bases at V and 4 bases at J, with 19 bases between. Germline V gene data show CDR1 as SGHRS and CDR2 as YFSETQ. There are 17 residues in the CDR3. DNA of the CDR3: TGCGCCAGCAGCTTGGCCGGGATTCAGGGAGGAGGCACTGAAGCTTTCTTT. Translating it yields CASSLAGIQGGGTEAFF.

Only a few counts were recorded for this clone. This chain connects TRBV5-1 to TRBJ1-6, with 9 bases lining up with TRBD1. Per the germline V gene, CDR1 is SGHRS and CDR2 is YFSETQ. The CDR3 has 14 amino acids. The V gene end was trimmed by 4 bases and the J gene end by 10 bases; junction bases not matched to a gene: 6. The CDR3 nucleotides are TGCGCCAGCAGCCAAAGGGACAGGGAGTCACCCCTCCACTTT. Translation gives CASSQRDRESPLHF.

This clone was seen just once. The chain couples TRBV19 to TRBJ2-2; 9 bases match TRBD1. This CDR3 has 15 amino acids. Germline CDR1 reads LNHDA; CDR2 reads SQIVND (reference sequence). With V trimmed by 7 bases and J by 7 bases, 10 bases remained unmatched. CDR3 coding DNA: TGTGCCAGTAACGACAGGGGGGGGGCCATCGGGGAGCTGTTTTTT. Amino acids: CASNDRGGAIGELFF.

The gene calls are TRBV6-5 and TRBJ1-5; TRBD1 matches 7 bases. The CDR3 contains 15 residues. Germline CDR1 and CDR2: MNHEY and SVGAGI. J was trimmed by 2 bases and V by 5 bases; bases with no gene match: 6. The CDR3 nucleotides read TGTGCCAGCAGTCACAGGGGAAGCGGCAATCAGCCCCAGCATTTT. Amino acid sequence: CASSHRGSGNQPQHF.

The chain is built from TRBV14 and TRBJ2-5; 14 nucleotides agree with TRBD2. The CDR3 totals 19 residues. Germline V gene lookup returns CDR1 SGHDN and CDR2 FVKESK. V shed 4 bases and J 4 bases; nucleotides not matched to a gene: 14. This CDR3 is CASSRSPGLAGGVRETQYF. DNA of the CDR3: TGTGCCAGCAGCCGATCCCCTGGACTAGCGGGAGGAGTAAGAGAGACCCAGTACTTC. The full variable domain, in which reference TRBV14 and TRBJ2-5 provide the parts outside the CDR3, is EAGVTQFPSHSVIEKGQTVTLRCDPISGHDNLYWYRRVMGKEIKFLLHFVKESKQDESGMPNNRFLAERTGGTYSTLKVQPAELEDSGVYFCASSRSPGLAGGVRETQYFGPGTRLLVL.

This chain uses TRBV27 with TRBJ2-3; 12 bases are a match to TRBD1. V lost 3 bases to trimming and J lost 4 bases; unmatched junction nucleotides: 2. Germline values: CDR1 MNHEY, CDR2 SMNVEV (reference sequence). The CDR3 is made up of 15 amino acids. The CDR3 coding sequence is TGTGCCAGCAGTTTGGGGGACAGGGGGCCAGATACGCAGTATTTT. This translates into CASSLGDRGPDTQYF.

This clone was observed a handful of times. The chain has TRBV30 and TRBJ1-3; TRBD1 agrees at 7 bases. This CDR3 is 13 amino acids long. The V segment lost 6 bases and the J segment 4 bases; nucleotides outside the gene matches: 6. Germline values: CDR1 GTSNPN, CDR2 SVGIG (reference sequence). CDR3 loop: CACSDRAGNTIYF. In DNA form, the CDR3 reads TGTGCCTGCTCCGACAGGGCCGGAAACACCATATATTTT.

A note on this clone: A read error may produce the germline difference seen at one junction end. The chain uses TRBV7-9 and TRBJ2-1; no definite D call. CDR1 SEHNR and CDR2 FQNEAQ come from the germline V gene (reference sequence). This CDR3 has 12 amino acids. The CDR3 DNA follows: TGTTCCAGCAGCTTTGGTCCAGTGGAGCAGTTCTTC. Residues: CSSSFGPVEQFF.

The genes are TRBV27 and TRBJ2-7; TRBD2 matches at 9 bases. The CDR3 is 16 residues long. CDR1 is MNHEY, CDR2 SMNVEV, per germline (reference sequence). Trimming cost V 3 bases and J 4 bases; bases outside gene matches: 10. CDR3 loop: CASSFRGGGRAYEQYF. The CDR3 DNA is TGTGCCAGCAGTTTCCGGGGGGGCGGGAGGGCGTACGAGCAGTACTTC.

The chain combines TRBV5-4 with TRBJ2-5; D possibly corresponds to TRBD2 (5 bases). The CDR3 covers 16 residues. V was pared by 4 bases and J by 2 bases, with 18 bases between. The germline V gene encodes CDR1 SGHNT and CDR2 YYREEE (reference sequence). The CDR3 sequence: CASSRGSQAQQETQYF. Written as DNA, the CDR3 is TGTGCCAGCAGCCGAGGGAGTCAGGCCCAGCAAGAGACCCAGTACTTC.

J is TRBJ2-5 and V is TRBV6-1; 9 nucleotides line up with TRBD1. The J call is uncertain, as TRBJ2-7 better fits the DNA end. CDR1 and CDR2 from the germline V gene are MNHNS and SASEGT. The CDR3 sequence is 14 residues long. CDR3 in DNA: TGTGCCAGCACCAAGGACAGGGGCACCTACGAGCAGTACTTC. As protein: CASTKDRGTYEQYF.

CDR3 region: CASSQGAGYSYEQYF. The CDR3 nucleotides read TGTGCCAGCAGCCAAGGGGCAGGGTACTCCTACGAGCAGTACTTC. The chain links TRBV4-2 to TRBJ2-7, with a weak D call TRBD1 (5 bases). CDR1 is LGHNA, CDR2 YNFKEQ, per germline. Trimming left V 1 base short and J 0 bases short, with 10 bases between. The CDR3 has 15 residues.

J is TRBJ1-2 and V is TRBV4-3, with 12 bases identical to TRBD1. The CDR3 is 17 amino acids. Germline trimming cut 0 bases from V and 3 bases from J; bases unmatched to any gene: 5. CDR1 is LGHNA, CDR2 YSLEER, per germline. CDR3 sequence (DNA): TGCGCCAGCAGCCAAGATGGGACAGGGGGCGCGCACTATGGCTACACCTTC. It codes for CASSQDGTGGAHYGYTF.

The chain is built from TRBV4-1 and TRBJ1-6, with D perhaps matching TRBD1 (6 bases). The CDR3 is 14 residues long. V lost 1 base and J 8 bases, leaving 9 bases between the germline ends. From germline, CDR1 is MGHRA and CDR2 YSYEKL. This chain's CDR3 is CASSQVGADSPLHF. The CDR3 bases are TGCGCCAGCAGCCAAGTGGGGGCGGATTCACCCCTCCACTTT.

The chain links TRBV27 to TRBJ2-7, with 7 bases that match TRBD1. Germline CDR1 reads MNHEY; CDR2 reads SMNVEV (reference sequence). The length of the CDR3 is 17 residues. Trimming removed 5 bases from V and 7 bases from J; junction bases left unmatched: 20. Here the CDR3 reads CASSISPRKDRTQEQYF. The CDR3 DNA reads as TGTGCCAGCAGTATAAGCCCTCGGAAGGACAGGACCCAAGAGCAGTACTTC.

V is TRBV6-1 and J is TRBJ1-5; 7 nucleotides align to TRBD1. Germline V gene sequence: CDR1 MNHNS, CDR2 SASEGT. The V segment lost 4 bases and the J segment 7 bases; nucleotides outside the gene matches: 10. This CDR3 is 15 amino acids long. CDR3 bases: TGTGCCAGCAGTGCCTCGAGGACAGGCCAACAGCCCCAGCATTTT. Translation: CASSASRTGQQPQHF.

This clone was detected a few times. The chain combines TRBV2 with TRBJ1-4; a weak D match, TRBD1 (5 bases). Deletions cut 6 bases from V and 4 bases from J, with 18 bases between. CDR1 SNHLY and CDR2 FYNNEI come from the germline V gene. This CDR3 contains 16 residues. The CDR3 DNA follows: TGTGCCAGCAGGCGGACGATGGGGGGGGATAATGAAAAACTGTTTTTT. Amino acid sequence: CASRRTMGGDNEKLFF. The full variable domain, completed using reference TRBV2 and TRBJ1-4, is EPEVTQTPSHQVTQMGQEVILRCVPISNHLYFYWYRQILGQKVEFLVSFYNNEISEKSEIFDDQFSVERPDGSNFTLKIRSTKLEDSAMYFCASRRTMGGDNEKLFFGSGTQLSVL.

The genes are TRBV9 and TRBJ1-1, with 8 positions matching TRBD1. This CDR3 is built from 14 residues. Germline CDR1 reads SGDLS; CDR2 reads YYNGEE. Unmatched junction bases numbered 2, after V lost 3 bases and J lost 1 base. The chain's CDR3 is CASSGGTGNTEAFF. DNA of the CDR3: TGTGCCAGCAGCGGGGGGACAGGGAACACTGAAGCTTTCTTT.

The chain uses TRBV27 and TRBJ2-1; the D gene is possibly TRBD1 (6 bases). V was trimmed by 3 bases and J by 6 bases, leaving 9 bases between them. The CDR3 has 13 amino acids. Germline CDR1 is MNHEY and CDR2 is SMNVEV (reference sequence). The CDR3 bases are TGTGCCAGCAGTTTCGGCAGGGGCAATGAGCAGTTCTTC. Translated, it gives CASSFGRGNEQFF.